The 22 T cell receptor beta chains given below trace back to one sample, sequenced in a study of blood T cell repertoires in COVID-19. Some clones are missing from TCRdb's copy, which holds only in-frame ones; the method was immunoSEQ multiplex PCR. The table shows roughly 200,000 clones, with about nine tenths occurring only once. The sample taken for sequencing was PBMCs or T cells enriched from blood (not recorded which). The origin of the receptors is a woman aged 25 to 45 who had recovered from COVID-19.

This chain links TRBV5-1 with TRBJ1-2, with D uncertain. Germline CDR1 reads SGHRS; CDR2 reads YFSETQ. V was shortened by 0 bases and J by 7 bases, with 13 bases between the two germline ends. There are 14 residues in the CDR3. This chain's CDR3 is CASSLAFRGGGYTF. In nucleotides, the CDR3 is TGCGCCAGCAGCTTGGCGTTTCGGGGTGGTGGCTACACCTTC.

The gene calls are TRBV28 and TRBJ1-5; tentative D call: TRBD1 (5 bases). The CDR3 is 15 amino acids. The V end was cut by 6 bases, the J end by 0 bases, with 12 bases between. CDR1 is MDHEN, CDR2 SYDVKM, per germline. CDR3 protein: CASSPGGDSNQPQHF. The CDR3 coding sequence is TGTGCCAGCAGCCCGGGGGGTGATAGCAATCAGCCCCAGCATTTT. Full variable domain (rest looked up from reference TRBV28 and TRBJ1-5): DVKVTQSSRYLVKRTGEKVFLECVQDMDHENMFWYRQDPGLGLRLIYFSYDVKMKEKGDIPEGYSVSREKKERFSLILESASTNQTSMYLCASSPGGDSNQPQHFGDGTRLSIL.

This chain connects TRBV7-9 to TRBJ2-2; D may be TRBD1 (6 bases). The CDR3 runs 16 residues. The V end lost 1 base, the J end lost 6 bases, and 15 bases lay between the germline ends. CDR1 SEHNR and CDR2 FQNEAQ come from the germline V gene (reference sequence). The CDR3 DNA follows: TGTGCCAGCAGCTTAGACAGGGTATTTTCGGCCGGGGAGCTGTTTTTT. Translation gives CASSLDRVFSAGELFF.

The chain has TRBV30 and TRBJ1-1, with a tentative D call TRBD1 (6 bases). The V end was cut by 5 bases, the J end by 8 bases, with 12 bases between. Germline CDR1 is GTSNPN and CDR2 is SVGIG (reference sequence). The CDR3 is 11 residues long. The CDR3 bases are TGTGCCTGGGGGGGGGCAGGGGAAGCTTTCTTT. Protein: CAWGGAGEAFF.

CDR3 sequence (DNA): TGTGCCAGTAGCGGGAGGGCCGGTGAGCAGTTCTTC. It is translated as CASSGRAGEQFF. This chain joins TRBV6-2 or TRBV6-3 and TRBJ2-1; 11 positions match TRBD2. From germline, CDR1 is MNHEY and CDR2 SVGEGT. The CDR3 has 12 residues. V was clipped by 9 bases and J by 9 bases; unmatched bases: 4.

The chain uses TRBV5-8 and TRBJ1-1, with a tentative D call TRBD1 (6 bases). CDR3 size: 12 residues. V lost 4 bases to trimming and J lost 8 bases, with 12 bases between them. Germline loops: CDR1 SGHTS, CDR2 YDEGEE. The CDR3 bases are TGTGCCAGCAGCCGACGGACAGCCGAAGCTTTCTTT. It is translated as CASSRRTAEAFF. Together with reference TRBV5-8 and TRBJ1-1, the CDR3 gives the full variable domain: EAGVTQSPTHLIKTRGQQATLRCSPISGHTSVYWYQQALGLGLQFLLWYDEGEERNRGNFPPRFSGRQFPNYSSELNVNALELEDSALYLCASSRRTAEAFFGQGTRLTVV.

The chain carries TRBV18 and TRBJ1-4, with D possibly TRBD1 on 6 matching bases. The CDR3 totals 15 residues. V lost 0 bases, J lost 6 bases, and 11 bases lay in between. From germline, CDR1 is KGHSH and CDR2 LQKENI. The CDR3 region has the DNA TGTGCCAGCTCACCACCCGAAGGGGGTGATGAAAAACTGTTTTTT. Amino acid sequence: CASSPPEGGDEKLFF.

The CDR3 nucleotides read TGCGCCAGCAGCCACCGACAGGGGAACTATGGCTACACCTTC. It translates to CASSHRQGNYGYTF. The chain employs TRBV4-3 and TRBJ1-2; TRBD1 aligns across 8 bases. With 3 bases clipped from V and 2 bases from J, the junction kept 2 bases outside the gene matches. The CDR3 has 14 amino acids. Germline V gene data show CDR1 as LGHNA and CDR2 as YSLEER.

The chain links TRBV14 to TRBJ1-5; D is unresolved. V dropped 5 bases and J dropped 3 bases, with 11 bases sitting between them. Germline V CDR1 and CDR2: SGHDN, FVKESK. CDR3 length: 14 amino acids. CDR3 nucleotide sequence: TGTGCCAGCAGCACGGGGAGTTACAATCAGCCCCAGCATTTT. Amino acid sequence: CASSTGSYNQPQHF.

The CDR3 spells CASSSRAVTEAFF. The CDR3 DNA is TGTGCCAGCAGCTCCAGGGCGGTCACTGAAGCTTTCTTT. V gene TRBV7-9 combines with J gene TRBJ1-1; D might be TRBD1 (5 bases). Germline loops: CDR1 SEHNR, CDR2 FQNEAQ (reference sequence). This CDR3 comprises 13 residues. Trimming pared 4 bases from V and 4 bases from J, leaving 10 bases between.

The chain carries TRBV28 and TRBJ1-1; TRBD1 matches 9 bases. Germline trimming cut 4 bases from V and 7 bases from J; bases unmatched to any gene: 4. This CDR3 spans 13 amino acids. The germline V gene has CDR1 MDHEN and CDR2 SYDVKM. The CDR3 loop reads CASSWDRENEAFF. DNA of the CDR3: TGTGCCAGCAGTTGGGACAGGGAAAATGAAGCTTTCTTT.

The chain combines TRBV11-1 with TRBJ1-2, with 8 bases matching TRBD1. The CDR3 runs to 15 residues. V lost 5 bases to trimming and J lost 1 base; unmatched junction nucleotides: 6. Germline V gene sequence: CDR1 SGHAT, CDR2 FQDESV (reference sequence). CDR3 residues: CASSHGTGLNYGYTF. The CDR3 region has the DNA TGTGCCAGCAGCCACGGGACAGGCCTTAACTATGGCTACACCTTC.

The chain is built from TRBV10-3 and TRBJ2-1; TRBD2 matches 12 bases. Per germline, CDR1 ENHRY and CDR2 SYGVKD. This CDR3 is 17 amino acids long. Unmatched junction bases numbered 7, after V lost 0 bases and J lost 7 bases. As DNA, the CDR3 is TGTGCCATCAGTGAGTCAGTGACTAGCGGGAGACAGAATGAGCAGTTCTTC. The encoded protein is CAISESVTSGRQNEQFF.

The CDR3 DNA sequence: TGTGCCAGCAGCTCCCAGGGGAACAATCAGCCCCAGCATTTT. Translating it yields CASSSQGNNQPQHF. V and J are TRBV7-2 and TRBJ1-5; TRBD1 might be the D (6 bases). The CDR3 spans 14 residues. Germline lookup yields CDR1 SGHTA and CDR2 FQGNSA. V was shortened by 4 bases and J by 3 bases, with 10 bases between the two germline ends.

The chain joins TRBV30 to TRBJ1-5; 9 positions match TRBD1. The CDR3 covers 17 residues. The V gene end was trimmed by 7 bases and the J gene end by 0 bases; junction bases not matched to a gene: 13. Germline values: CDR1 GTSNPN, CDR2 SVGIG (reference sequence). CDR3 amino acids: CASLPGQGLHSNQPQHF. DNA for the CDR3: TGTGCCTCCCTCCCGGGACAGGGTCTCCATAGCAATCAGCCCCAGCATTTT.

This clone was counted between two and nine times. DNA for the CDR3: TGTGCCAGCAGCTTGTCGGGGAATCAGCCCCAGCATTTT. As protein: CASSLSGNQPQHF. The chain combines TRBV6-2 or TRBV6-3 with TRBJ1-5; D is unclear. Germline V CDR1 and CDR2: MNHEY, SVGEGT. The CDR3 loop spans 13 amino acids. The V and J ends lost 6 bases and 4 bases respectively, with 10 bases between them.

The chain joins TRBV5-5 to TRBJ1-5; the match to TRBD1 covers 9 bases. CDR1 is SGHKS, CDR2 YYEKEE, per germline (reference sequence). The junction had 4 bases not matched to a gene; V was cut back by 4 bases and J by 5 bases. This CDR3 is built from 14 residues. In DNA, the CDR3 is TGTGCCAGCAGCCCCGGGACAGGGTATCAGCCCCAGCATTTT. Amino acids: CASSPGTGYQPQHF.

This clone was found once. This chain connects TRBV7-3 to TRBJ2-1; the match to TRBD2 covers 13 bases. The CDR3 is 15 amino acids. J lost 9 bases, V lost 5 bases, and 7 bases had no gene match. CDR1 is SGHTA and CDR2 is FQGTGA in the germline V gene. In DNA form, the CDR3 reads TGTGCCAGCAGCCCCGGGACTAGCGGGATTGGTGAGCAGTTCTTC. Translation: CASSPGTSGIGEQFF.

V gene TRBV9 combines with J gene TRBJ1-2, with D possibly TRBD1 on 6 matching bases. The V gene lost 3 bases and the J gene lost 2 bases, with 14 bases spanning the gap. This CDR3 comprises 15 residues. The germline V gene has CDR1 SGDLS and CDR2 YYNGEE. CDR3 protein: CASSASTGLNYGYTF. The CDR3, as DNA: TGTGCCAGCAGCGCGTCGACAGGACTGAACTATGGCTACACCTTC.

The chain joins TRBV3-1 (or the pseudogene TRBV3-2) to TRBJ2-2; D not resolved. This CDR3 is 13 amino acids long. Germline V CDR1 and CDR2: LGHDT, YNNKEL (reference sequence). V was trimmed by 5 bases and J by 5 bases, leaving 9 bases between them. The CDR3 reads CASSYARTGELFF. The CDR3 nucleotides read TGTGCCAGCAGCTACGCGAGAACCGGGGAGCTGTTTTTT.

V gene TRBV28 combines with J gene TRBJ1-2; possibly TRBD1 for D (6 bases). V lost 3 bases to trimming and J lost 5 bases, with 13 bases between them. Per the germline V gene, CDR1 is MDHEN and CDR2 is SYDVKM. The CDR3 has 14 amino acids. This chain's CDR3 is CASSFLQGNYGYTF. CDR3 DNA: TGTGCCAGCAGTTTTTTGCAGGGGAATTATGGCTACACCTTC.

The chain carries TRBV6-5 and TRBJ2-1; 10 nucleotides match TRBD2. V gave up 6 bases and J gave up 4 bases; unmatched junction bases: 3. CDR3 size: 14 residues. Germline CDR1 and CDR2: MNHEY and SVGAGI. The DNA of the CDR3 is TGTGCCAGCAGAGCTAGCGGGAGTTACAATGAGCAGTTCTTC. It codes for CASRASGSYNEQFF.